The clone carrying this TCR beta chain was found a few times. What it binds is unknown. TCRdb passed the reads through MiXCR, listing each CDR3 protein once. Among 150,000 or so distinct CDR3 sequences listed, about a sixth were seen once. This record comes from a study of T cell repertoires in cytomegalovirus infection. Study-level background: Carrying CMV and the relevant HLA type showed in public TCR beta signatures.

Study results and caveats: It was HLA-C-restricted CMV-specific TCR beta clonotypes that dominated the response ex vivo. Using cumulative public TCR beta family frequency, the authors identified those who carried CMV together with the relevant HLA.

The TCR originated in a human donor in good health (CMV status not recorded). Some clones in this sample may be carry-over from other donors' samples. The sequenced material came from CD8+ T cells from PBMCs.

As DNA, the CDR3 is TGTGCCAGCAGCTTAAGTGAGGCTGAAGCTTTCTTT. Its protein is CASSLSEAEAFF. The chain couples TRBV7-9 to TRBJ1-1; D remains unclear. V gave up 2 bases and J gave up 6 bases, with 7 bases separating them. Germline values: CDR1 SEHNR, CDR2 FQNEAQ (reference sequence). The CDR3 is 12 amino acids.